A single sample gave rise to the 10 T cell receptor beta chains below, sequenced in a study of T cell repertoires in cytomegalovirus infection. TCRdb itself ran the reads through MiXCR, one entry per CDR3 protein. The sample lists around 710,000 distinct CDR3 sequences; just under 30% were seen once. Their recognized antigens are unknown. Sample: cultured CD8+ T cells from PBMCs, taken from culture after CMV antigen stimulation. The receptors come from a human donor in good health (CMV status not recorded). Some clones in this sample may be carry-over from other donors' samples.

This clonotype was counted only a few times. The gene calls are TRBV6-5 and TRBJ1-2, with a weak D call TRBD1 (6 bases). The length of the CDR3 is 16 residues. Trimming removed 0 bases from V and 4 bases from J, with 15 bases in between. The germline V gene has CDR1 MNHEY and CDR2 SVGAGI. The CDR3, as DNA: TGTGCCAGCAGTTACTCCCGGGGGCCCAAGCGCTATGGCTACACCTTC. Protein product: CASSYSRGPKRYGYTF.

This clonotype was counted only a few times. V usage is TRBV7-9 and J usage is TRBJ2-7, with 7 positions matching TRBD2. Germline CDR1 reads SEHNR; CDR2 reads FQNEAQ (reference sequence). V shed 4 bases and J 0 bases; nucleotides not matched to a gene: 12. This CDR3 has 17 residues. The CDR3 nucleotides read TGTGCCAGCAGCTCTTCCGGGGGGACGGTTAGCTCCTACGAGCAGTACGTC. Its protein product is CASSSSGGTVSSYEQYV.

The chain is built from TRBV28 and TRBJ2-1; D is perhaps TRBD2 (7 bases). Germline V gene sequence: CDR1 MDHEN, CDR2 SYDVKM. The germline V and J ends were trimmed by 11 bases and 1 base, with 12 bases remaining between them. The length of the CDR3 is 13 residues. The CDR3 bases are TGTGCCCTAAAGGGGGGGTCCTACAATGAGCAGTTCTTC. Translation: CALKGGSYNEQFF.

This chain uses TRBV4-2 with TRBJ2-5; D is possibly TRBD2 (7 bases). Germline V lookup: CDR1 LGHNA, CDR2 YNFKEQ. CDR3 size: 16 residues. Trimming took 3 bases from V and 2 from J, leaving 16 bases between them. The CDR3: CASSHGGGARQETQYF. For the CDR3, the DNA is TGTGCCAGCAGCCATGGTGGGGGGGCAAGGCAAGAGACCCAGTACTTC.

This sequence joins TRBV6-2 or TRBV6-3 and TRBJ1-2; tentative D call: TRBD1 (6 bases). The V and J ends lost 0 bases and 3 bases respectively, with 11 bases between them. The germline V gene encodes CDR1 MNHEY and CDR2 SVGEGT. This CDR3 contains 15 residues. The CDR3 DNA sequence: TGTGCCAGCAGTTACTCGAAGTACAGGGACTATGGCTACACCTTC. Its protein is CASSYSKYRDYGYTF.

This clonotype was picked up many times. This chain uses TRBV7-9 with TRBJ1-2; no reliable D call. The CDR3 totals 9 residues. The germline CDR1 and CDR2 sequences are SEHNR and FQNEAQ (reference sequence). V was shortened by 8 bases and J by 5 bases, with 3 bases between the two germline ends. The CDR3 here is CASDYGYTF. CDR3 nucleotide sequence: TGTGCCAGCGATTATGGCTACACCTTC.

The chain uses TRBV29-1 and TRBJ2-7, with a possible D match to TRBD1 (5 bases). CDR1 and CDR2 (germline): SQVTM, ANQGSEA. The CDR3 loop spans 11 amino acids. In nucleotides, the CDR3 is TGCGTGGGCAGGGTTGATTACGAGCAGTACGTC. As protein: CVGRVDYEQYV.

J is TRBJ1-4 and V is TRBV5-5, with D unresolved. Germline V CDR1 and CDR2: SGHKS, YYEKEE (reference sequence). Trimming pared 2 bases from V and 4 bases from J, leaving 12 bases between. CDR3 length equals 15 residues. The CDR3, as DNA: TGTGCCAGCAGCTTTGCCGGGAACAATAATGAAAAACTGTTTTTT. Translated, it gives CASSFAGNNNEKLFF.

The chain is built from TRBV7-9 and TRBJ2-2; no clear D gene. The V and J ends lost 6 bases and 2 bases respectively, with 13 bases between them. The V gene's germline CDR1 is SEHNR and CDR2 FQNEAQ (reference sequence). The CDR3 contains 15 residues. The CDR3: CASSLGPVNTGELFF. Here the CDR3 DNA reads TGTGCCAGCAGTCTAGGGCCGGTTAACACCGGGGAGCTGTTTTTT.

This clonotype was seen many times. The rearrangement joins TRBV12-3 or TRBV12-4 to TRBJ2-7, with 7 positions matching TRBD2. The CDR3 extends over 15 amino acids. V dropped 7 bases and J dropped 4; count of bases not matched to a gene: 13. Written as DNA, the CDR3 is TGTGCCAGCACTTTTGGAGGGTCGGGAGGATACGAGCAGTACTTC. Its translation: CASTFGGSGGYEQYF.